The 26 T cell receptor beta chains below all came from one sample that was sequenced in a study of Tregs in tolerant kidney transplant recipients. Generated by immunoSEQ multiplex PCR, the TCRdb table keeps only in-frame clones and is missing some. The sample has about 81,000 clones, more than 85% seen once. Related graft donors supplied nonmyeloablative bone marrow transplants, and mixed chimerism was transient. Sequences were derived from CD4+ T cells from blood (PBMCs), sampled 24 months after the transplant. Receptors were obtained from a human patient who received a combined kidney and bone marrow transplant. Some T cells may possibly be graft donor cells.

The chain is built from TRBV7-3 and TRBJ2-1, with D perhaps matching TRBD2 (6 bases). Germline V gives CDR1 SGHTA, CDR2 FQGTGA. V was cut by 1 base and J by 9 bases, with 16 bases left in between. CDR3 length: 15 residues. CDR3 residues: CASSLMAGSVGEQFF. In DNA, the CDR3 is TGTGCCAGCAGCTTAATGGCGGGATCGGTTGGTGAGCAGTTCTTC.

The genes are TRBV4-2 and TRBJ2-7; the match to TRBD2 covers 7 bases. Germline V CDR1 and CDR2: LGHNA, YNFKEQ. The V segment lost 4 bases and the J segment 3 bases; nucleotides outside the gene matches: 6. The CDR3 extends over 14 amino acids. Here the CDR3 DNA reads TGTGCCAGCAGCCCCCGGGGGGAAGACTACGAGCAGTACTTC. Translated: CASSPRGEDYEQYF.

The CDR3 coding sequence is TGCGCCAGCAGCCGGGGACTTCCCGGCTATGAGCAGTTCTTC. This translates into CASSRGLPGYEQFF. V and J are TRBV4-3 and TRBJ2-1; D may be TRBD2 (6 bases). The CDR3 consists of 14 residues. Germline V lookup: CDR1 LGHNA, CDR2 YSLEER. Deletions cut 4 bases from V and 8 bases from J, with 15 bases between.

This chain joins TRBV7-2 and TRBJ1-1; D may be TRBD1 (5 bases). The CDR3 consists of 15 residues. CDR1 and CDR2 (germline): SGHTA, FQGNSA. Trimming took 1 base from V and 4 from J, leaving 13 bases between them. The CDR3 DNA is TGTGCCAGCAGCTTAGTTCCGGGGGTGGGCACTGAAGCTTTCTTT. This gives the protein CASSLVPGVGTEAFF.

CDR3 coding DNA: TGTGCCAGTAGGACATGGACTAGCGGGTCTAATGAGCAGTTCTTC. Protein: CASRTWTSGSNEQFF. The rearrangement joins TRBV19 to TRBJ2-1; TRBD2 matches at 11 bases. The CDR3 consists of 15 residues. Germline CDR1 is LNHDA and CDR2 is SQIVND (reference sequence). V shed 6 bases, J shed 7 bases, and the junction held 8 bases outside the gene matches.

The V and J genes are TRBV28 and TRBJ1-1; a weak D match, TRBD1 (6 bases). V was shortened by 5 bases and J by 0 bases, with 22 bases between the two germline ends. CDR1 is MDHEN, CDR2 SYDVKM, per germline. The CDR3 consists of 18 residues. The DNA of the CDR3 is TGTGCCAGCAGTAACCACGGGACACCTTCATCCATGAACACTGAAGCTTTCTTT. Its protein product is CASSNHGTPSSMNTEAFF. The whole variable domain, filled in from reference TRBV28 and TRBJ1-1, reads DVKVTQSSRYLVKRTGEKVFLECVQDMDHENMFWYRQDPGLGLRLIYFSYDVKMKEKGDIPEGYSVSREKKERFSLILESASTNQTSMYLCASSNHGTPSSMNTEAFFGQGTRLTVV.

The rearrangement uses TRBV10-3 and TRBJ2-3; no firm D call. CDR3 length: 15 amino acids. Trimming shortened V by 4 bases and J by 1 base, and 12 bases separated the two germline ends. CDR1 and CDR2 from the germline V gene are ENHRY and SYGVKD. CDR3 protein: CAISARFAGTDTQYF. The CDR3, as DNA: TGTGCCATCAGTGCTAGGTTTGCTGGCACAGATACGCAGTATTTT.

The gene calls are TRBV11-2 and TRBJ2-5; 8 nucleotides match TRBD1. Losses at the gene ends were 4 bases for V and 9 bases for J; bases not matched to a gene: 13. This CDR3 has 15 amino acids. Looked up from germline, CDR1 is SGHAT and CDR2 is FQNNGV. CDR3 nucleotides: TGTGCCAGCAGCTCCCCGGACAGGGCCCTCGGGGCCCAGTACTTC. It yields the protein CASSSPDRALGAQYF. The full variable domain, its missing parts supplied by reference TRBV11-2 and TRBJ2-5, is EAGVAQSPRYKIIEKRQSVAFWCNPISGHATLYWYQQILGQGPKLLIQFQNNGVVDDSQLPKDRFSAERLKGVDSTLKIQPAKLEDSAVYLCASSSPDRALGAQYFGPGTRLLVL.

CDR3 DNA: TGTGCCAGCAGTCGACAGGGGGTCTATGGCTACACCTTC. Translated, it gives CASSRQGVYGYTF. V and J are TRBV6-5 and TRBJ1-2; the match to TRBD1 covers 9 bases. V gave up 5 bases and J gave up 4 bases; unmatched junction bases: 2. Looked up from germline, CDR1 is MNHEY and CDR2 is SVGAGI. This CDR3 comprises 13 residues.

This clone was seen a single time. The chain couples TRBV7-2 to TRBJ2-5; TRBD2 aligns across 9 bases. With V trimmed by 1 base and J by 4 bases, 7 bases remained unmatched. CDR1 is SGHTA, CDR2 FQGNSA, per germline. The CDR3 has 16 amino acids. The CDR3 nucleotides read TGTGCCAGCAGCTTAGTGGGTAGCGGGAGTTCAGAGACCCAGTACTTC. Translation gives CASSLVGSGSSETQYF.

This chain links TRBV7-8 with TRBJ2-2; possibly TRBD1 for D (6 bases). This CDR3 contains 15 residues. Trimming left V 2 bases short and J 3 bases short, with 10 bases between. Germline lookup yields CDR1 SGHVS and CDR2 FQNEAQ. CDR3 nucleotide sequence: TGTGCCAGCAGCTTATTAGGGGGTGACACCGGGGAGCTGTTTTTT. Protein sequence: CASSLLGGDTGELFF. Full variable domain (outside the CDR3, taken from reference TRBV7-8 and TRBJ2-2): GAGVSQSPRYKVAKRGQDVALRCDPISGHVSLFWYQQALGQGPEFLTYFQNEAQLDKSGLPSDRFFAERPEGSVSTLKIQRTQQEDSAVYLCASSLLGGDTGELFFGEGSRLTVL.

The rearrangement links TRBV5-1 to TRBJ2-2; 9 bases match TRBD1. V was clipped by 3 bases and J by 1 base; unmatched bases: 10. Germline V gene data show CDR1 as SGHRS and CDR2 as YFSETQ. The CDR3 has 18 amino acids. CDR3 coding DNA: TGCGCCAGCAGCTATCGCCACGGGACAGGGCTGAACACCGGGGAGCTGTTTTTT. This gives the protein CASSYRHGTGLNTGELFF.

The rearrangement links TRBV20-1 to TRBJ2-2; no clear D gene. This CDR3 spans 11 amino acids. V gave up 2 bases and J gave up 6 bases, with 4 bases separating them. Germline lookup yields CDR1 DFQATT and CDR2 SNEGSKA (reference sequence). This CDR3 is CSARYSGELFF. The CDR3 DNA reads as TGCAGTGCTAGATATTCCGGGGAGCTGTTTTTT.

The chain recombines TRBV19 with TRBJ2-7; D is ambiguous. The CDR3 runs 12 residues. Trimming pared 6 bases from V and 6 bases from J, leaving 12 bases between. Germline V gene data show CDR1 as LNHDA and CDR2 as SQIVND (reference sequence). For the CDR3, the DNA is TGTGCCAGTAGCCACGTGGGCCTCGAGCAGTACTTC. It codes for CASSHVGLEQYF.

The chain recombines TRBV7-2 with TRBJ2-1; a possible D gene is TRBD2 (5 bases). Germline V gives CDR1 SGHTA, CDR2 FQGNSA. V was trimmed by 1 base and J by 6 bases, leaving 7 bases between them. The CDR3 contains 13 residues. CDR3 protein: CASSLVRGNEQFF. CDR3 nucleotides: TGTGCCAGCAGCTTAGTTCGGGGCAATGAGCAGTTCTTC. Based on the CDR3 plus reference TRBV7-2 and TRBJ2-1, the full variable domain is GAGVSQSPSNKVTEKGKDVELRCDPISGHTALYWYRQSLGQGLEFLIYFQGNSAPDKSGLPSDRFSAERTGGSVSTLTIQRTQQEDSAVYLCASSLVRGNEQFFGPGTRLTVL.

This clone was detected only a few times. The chain couples TRBV29-1 to TRBJ2-3, with TRBD1 matching over 7 bases. Germline CDR1 reads SQVTM; CDR2 reads ANQGSEA. The CDR3 extends over 14 amino acids. The junction had 14 bases not matched to a gene; V was cut back by 6 bases and J by 8 bases. The CDR3 protein is CSVAGTVRHGTQYF. CDR3 nucleotides: TGCAGCGTGGCCGGGACAGTCCGTCATGGTACGCAGTATTTT.

The chain carries TRBV11-2 and TRBJ2-3, with 7 bases identical to TRBD2. The CDR3 loop spans 15 amino acids. V shed 1 base, J shed 1 base, and the junction held 2 bases outside the gene matches. Looked up from germline, CDR1 is SGHAT and CDR2 is FQNNGV. In DNA, the CDR3 is TGTGCCAGCAGCTTAGGGGGGAGGGGCACAGATACGCAGTATTTT. This sequence encodes CASSLGGRGTDTQYF.

This clone was observed a handful of times. DNA of the CDR3: TGTGCCAGCACACAGGGCGGCCCATTCACCGGGGAGCTGTTTTTT. Translation: CASTQGGPFTGELFF. V is TRBV2 and J is TRBJ2-2; D might be TRBD1 (6 bases). From germline, CDR1 is SNHLY and CDR2 FYNNEI. CDR3 length: 15 residues. Trimming pared 7 bases from V and 4 bases from J, leaving 16 bases between.

The rearrangement joins TRBV7-9 to TRBJ2-7; D perhaps matches TRBD2 (5 bases). Germline CDR1 reads SEHNR; CDR2 reads FQNEAQ (reference sequence). This CDR3 contains 13 residues. Trimming took 7 bases from V and 2 from J, leaving 12 bases between them. CDR3 residues: CASTRSSPYEQYF. The CDR3 DNA reads TGTGCCAGCACCCGGTCTAGCCCCTACGAGCAGTACTTC.

The chain is built from TRBV6-5 and TRBJ1-2; D not certain. Trimming stripped 0 bases from V and 3 bases from J, with 14 bases between. CDR3 length: 16 amino acids. In germline, CDR1 is MNHEY, CDR2 SVGAGI. The CDR3 DNA sequence: TGTGCCAGCAGTTACTCGATGGGCAGGCTGGACTATGGCTACACCTTC. Amino acid sequence: CASSYSMGRLDYGYTF.

The CDR3 spells CAWSVQGEQYF. CDR3 sequence (DNA): TGTGCCTGGAGTGTACAGGGCGAGCAGTACTTC. The V call is TRBV30, the J call TRBJ2-7; possibly TRBD1 for D (6 bases). Germline loops: CDR1 GTSNPN, CDR2 SVGIG (reference sequence). The CDR3 is 11 amino acids. The ends were cut back, 0 bases at V and 6 bases at J, with 6 bases in the middle.

This clone was seen only once. The chain carries TRBV7-2 and TRBJ2-7; 10 bases are shared with TRBD2. Germline V CDR1 and CDR2: SGHTA, FQGNSA. This CDR3 contains 16 residues. Trimming removed 5 bases from V and 4 bases from J; junction bases left unmatched: 11. The DNA of the CDR3 is TGTGCCAGCAGCACGAGTAGCGGGAGGATCCCATACGAGCAGTACTTC. Amino acid sequence: CASSTSSGRIPYEQYF.

The chain uses TRBV18 and TRBJ2-3, with no clear D. The CDR3 is made up of 16 amino acids. Per germline, CDR1 KGHSH and CDR2 LQKENI. The ends were cut back, 1 base at V and 2 bases at J, with 13 bases in the middle. The CDR3 reads CASSPLLSAVTDTQYF. The DNA of the CDR3 is TGTGCCAGCTCACCACTCTTAAGCGCGGTCACAGATACGCAGTATTTT.

This clone turned up a few times. At one end the junction does not follow the germline gene, possibly because of a read error. This sequence joins TRBV25-1 and TRBJ1-5; possible D gene TRBD1, 5 bases. The CDR3 runs to 15 residues. Germline loops: CDR1 MGHDK, CDR2 SYGVNS. The CDR3 here is CASSVPTVSNQPQHF. In DNA form, the CDR3 reads TGTGCCAGTAGTGTACCGACAGTGAGCAATCAGCCCCAGCATTTT.

V usage is TRBV15 and J usage is TRBJ2-7; D is unresolved. Trimming removed 0 bases at V and 6 bases at J, with 15 bases between. CDR1 is LNHNV and CDR2 is YYDKDF in the germline V gene (reference sequence). The CDR3 runs 15 residues. The CDR3 spells CATSREPGPNLEQYF. For the CDR3, the DNA is TGTGCCACCAGCAGAGAACCGGGTCCGAACCTCGAGCAGTACTTC.

This sequence joins TRBV11-2 and TRBJ2-3; TRBD2 agrees at 9 bases. CDR3 size: 16 residues. CDR1 and CDR2 from the germline V gene are SGHAT and FQNNGV. V was clipped by 1 base and J by 9 bases; unmatched bases: 11. The CDR3 sequence is CASSLGGRGIRWTQYF. CDR3 in DNA: TGTGCCAGCAGCTTAGGCGGGAGGGGGATAAGGTGGACGCAGTATTTT.